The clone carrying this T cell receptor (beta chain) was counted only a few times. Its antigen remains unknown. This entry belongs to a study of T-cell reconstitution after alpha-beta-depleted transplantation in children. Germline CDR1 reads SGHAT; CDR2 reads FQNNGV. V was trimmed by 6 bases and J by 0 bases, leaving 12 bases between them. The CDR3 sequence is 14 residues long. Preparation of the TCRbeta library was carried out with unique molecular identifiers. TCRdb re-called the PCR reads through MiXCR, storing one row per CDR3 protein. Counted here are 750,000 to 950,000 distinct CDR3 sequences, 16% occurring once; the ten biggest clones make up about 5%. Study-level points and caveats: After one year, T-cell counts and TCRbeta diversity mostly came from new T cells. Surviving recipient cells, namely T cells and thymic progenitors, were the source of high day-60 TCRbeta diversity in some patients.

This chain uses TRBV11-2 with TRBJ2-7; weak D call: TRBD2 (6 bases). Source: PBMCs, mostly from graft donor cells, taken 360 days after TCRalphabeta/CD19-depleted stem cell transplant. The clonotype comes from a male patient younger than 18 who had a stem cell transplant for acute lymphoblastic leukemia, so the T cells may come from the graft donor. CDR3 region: CASRPSVRSYEQYF. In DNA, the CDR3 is TGTGCCAGCAGACCTAGCGTACGCTCCTACGAGCAGTACTTC.